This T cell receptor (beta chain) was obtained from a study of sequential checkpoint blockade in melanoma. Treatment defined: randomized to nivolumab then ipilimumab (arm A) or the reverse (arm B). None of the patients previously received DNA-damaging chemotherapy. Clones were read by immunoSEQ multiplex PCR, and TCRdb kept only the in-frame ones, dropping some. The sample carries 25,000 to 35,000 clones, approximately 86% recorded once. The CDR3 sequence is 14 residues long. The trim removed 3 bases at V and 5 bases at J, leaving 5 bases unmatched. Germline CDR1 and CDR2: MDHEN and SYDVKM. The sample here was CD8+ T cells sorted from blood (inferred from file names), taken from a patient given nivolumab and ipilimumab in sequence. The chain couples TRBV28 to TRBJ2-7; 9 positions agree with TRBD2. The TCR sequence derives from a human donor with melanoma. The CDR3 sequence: CASSFAGGVNEQYF. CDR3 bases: TGTGCCAGCAGTTTTGCGGGGGGGGTAAACGAGCAGTACTTC.